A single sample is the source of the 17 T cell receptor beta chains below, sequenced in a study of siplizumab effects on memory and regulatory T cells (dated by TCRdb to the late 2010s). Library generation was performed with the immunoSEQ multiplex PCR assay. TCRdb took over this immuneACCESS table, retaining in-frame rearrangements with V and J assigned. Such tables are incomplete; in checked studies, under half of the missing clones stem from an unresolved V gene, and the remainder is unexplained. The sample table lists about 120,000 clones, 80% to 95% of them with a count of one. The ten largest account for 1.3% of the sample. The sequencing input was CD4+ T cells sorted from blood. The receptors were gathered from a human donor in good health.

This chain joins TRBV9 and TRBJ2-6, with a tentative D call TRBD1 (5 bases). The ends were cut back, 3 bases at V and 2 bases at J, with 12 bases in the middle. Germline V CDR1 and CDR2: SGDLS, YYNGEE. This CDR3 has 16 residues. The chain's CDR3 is CASSAGAGTGANVLTF. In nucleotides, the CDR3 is TGTGCCAGCAGCGCGGGCGCAGGGACTGGGGCCAACGTCCTGACTTTC.

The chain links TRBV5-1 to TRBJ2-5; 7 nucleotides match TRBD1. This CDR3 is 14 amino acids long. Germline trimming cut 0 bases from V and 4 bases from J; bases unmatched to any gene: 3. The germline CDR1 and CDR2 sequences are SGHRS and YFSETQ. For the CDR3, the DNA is TGCGCCAGCAGCTTGGAACAGGGGAGAGAGACCCAGTACTTC. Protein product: CASSLEQGRETQYF.

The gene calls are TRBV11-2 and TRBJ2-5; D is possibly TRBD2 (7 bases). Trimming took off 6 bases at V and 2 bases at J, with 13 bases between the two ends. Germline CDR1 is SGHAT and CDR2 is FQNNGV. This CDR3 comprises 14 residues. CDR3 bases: TGTGCCAGCAGGGGGGGGCTCCTACAAGAGACCCAGTACTTC. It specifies CASRGGLLQETQYF.

The CDR3 coding sequence is TGCGCCAGCAGCTTGGGGATGAACTATGGCTACACCTTC. It translates to CASSLGMNYGYTF. The chain carries TRBV5-1 and TRBJ1-2; D is ambiguous. Between the trimmed V and J ends, which lost 0 bases and 2 bases, there was a span of 5 bases. Per the germline V gene, CDR1 is SGHRS and CDR2 is YFSETQ. The CDR3 covers 13 residues.

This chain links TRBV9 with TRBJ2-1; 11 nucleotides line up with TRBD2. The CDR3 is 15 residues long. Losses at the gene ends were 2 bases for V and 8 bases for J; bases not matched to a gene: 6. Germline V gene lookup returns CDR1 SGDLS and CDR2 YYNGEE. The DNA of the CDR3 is TGTGCCAGCAGCGTCACTAGCGGGAGCGGATATGAGCAGTTCTTC. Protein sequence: CASSVTSGSGYEQFF. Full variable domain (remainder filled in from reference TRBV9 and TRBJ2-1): DSGVTQTPKHLITATGQRVTLRCSPRSGDLSVYWYQQSLDQGLQFLIQYYNGEERAKGNILERFSAQQFPDLHSELNLSSLELGDSALYFCASSVTSGSGYEQFFGPGTRLTVL.

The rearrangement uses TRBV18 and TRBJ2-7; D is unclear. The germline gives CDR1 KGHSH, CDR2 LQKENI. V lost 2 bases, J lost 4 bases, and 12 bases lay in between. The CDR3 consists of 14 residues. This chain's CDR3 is CASSPTRDVYEQYF. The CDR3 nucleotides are TGTGCCAGCTCACCAACCCGTGACGTATACGAGCAGTACTTC.

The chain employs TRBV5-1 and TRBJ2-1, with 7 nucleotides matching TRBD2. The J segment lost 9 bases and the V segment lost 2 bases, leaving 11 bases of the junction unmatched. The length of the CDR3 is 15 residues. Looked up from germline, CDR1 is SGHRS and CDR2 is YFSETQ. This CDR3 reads CASSLSTSGMGEQFF. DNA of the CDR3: TGCGCCAGCAGCTTAAGTACCAGCGGGATGGGTGAGCAGTTCTTC.

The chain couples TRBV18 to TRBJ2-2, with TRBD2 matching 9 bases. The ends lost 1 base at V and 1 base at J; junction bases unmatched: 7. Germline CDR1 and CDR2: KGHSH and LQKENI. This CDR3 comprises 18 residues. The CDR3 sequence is CASSPLASGARNTGELFF. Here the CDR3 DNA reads TGTGCCAGCTCACCACTCGCTAGCGGGGCGCGGAACACCGGGGAGCTGTTTTTT.

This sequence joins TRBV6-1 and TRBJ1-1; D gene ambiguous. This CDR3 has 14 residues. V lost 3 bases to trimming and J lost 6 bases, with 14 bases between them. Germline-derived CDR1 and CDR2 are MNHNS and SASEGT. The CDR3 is CASSDLDWGPEAFF. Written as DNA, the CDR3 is TGTGCCAGCAGTGACCTGGATTGGGGTCCTGAAGCTTTCTTT.

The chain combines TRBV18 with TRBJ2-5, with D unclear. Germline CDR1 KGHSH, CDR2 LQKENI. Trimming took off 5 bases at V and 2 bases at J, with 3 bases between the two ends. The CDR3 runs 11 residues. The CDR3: CASSYQETQYF. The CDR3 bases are TGTGCCAGCTCATATCAAGAGACCCAGTACTTC. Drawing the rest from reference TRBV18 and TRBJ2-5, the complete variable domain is NAGVMQNPRHLVRRRGQEARLRCSPMKGHSHVYWYRQLPEEGLKFMVYLQKENIIDESGMPKERFSAEFPKEGPSILRIQQVVRGDSAAYFCASSYQETQYFGPGTRLLVL.

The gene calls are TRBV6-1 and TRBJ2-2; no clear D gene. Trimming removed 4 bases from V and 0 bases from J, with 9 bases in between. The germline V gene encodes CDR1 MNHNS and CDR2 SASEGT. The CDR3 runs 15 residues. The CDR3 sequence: CASSATSANTGELFF. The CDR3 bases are TGTGCCAGCAGTGCAACCTCTGCGAACACCGGGGAGCTGTTTTTT.

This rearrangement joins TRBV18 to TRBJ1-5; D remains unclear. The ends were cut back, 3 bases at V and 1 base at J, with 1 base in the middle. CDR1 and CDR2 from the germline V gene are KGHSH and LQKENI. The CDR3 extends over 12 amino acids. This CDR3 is CASSPSNQPQHF. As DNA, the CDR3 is TGTGCCAGCTCACCGAGCAATCAGCCCCAGCATTTT.

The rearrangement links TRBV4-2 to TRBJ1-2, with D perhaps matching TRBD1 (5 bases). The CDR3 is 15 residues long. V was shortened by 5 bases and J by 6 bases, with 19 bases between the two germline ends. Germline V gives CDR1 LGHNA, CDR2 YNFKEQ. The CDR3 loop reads CASSWGGPGKNGYTF. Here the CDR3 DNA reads TGTGCCAGCAGCTGGGGGGGACCGGGGAAGAATGGCTACACCTTC.

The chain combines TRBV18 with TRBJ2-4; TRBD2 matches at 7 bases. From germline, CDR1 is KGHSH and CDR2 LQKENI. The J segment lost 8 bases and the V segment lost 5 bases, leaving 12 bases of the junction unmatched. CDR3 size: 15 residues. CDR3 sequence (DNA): TGTGCCAGCTCATTAGCGGGCCTGGAGGTGGACATTCAGTACTTC. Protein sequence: CASSLAGLEVDIQYF.

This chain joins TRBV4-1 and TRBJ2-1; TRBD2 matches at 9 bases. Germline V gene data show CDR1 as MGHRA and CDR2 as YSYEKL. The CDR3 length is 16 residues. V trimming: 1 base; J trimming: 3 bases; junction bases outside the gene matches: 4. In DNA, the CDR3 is TGCGCCAGCAGCCAAGTTAGTAGCGGGAGCTACAATGAGCAGTTCTTC. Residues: CASSQVSSGSYNEQFF.

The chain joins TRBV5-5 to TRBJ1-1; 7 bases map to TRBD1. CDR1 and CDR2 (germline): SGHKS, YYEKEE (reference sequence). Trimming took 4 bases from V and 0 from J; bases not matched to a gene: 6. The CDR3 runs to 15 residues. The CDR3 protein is CASSGQVLLNTEAFF. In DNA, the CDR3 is TGTGCCAGCAGCGGACAGGTACTATTGAACACTGAAGCTTTCTTT.

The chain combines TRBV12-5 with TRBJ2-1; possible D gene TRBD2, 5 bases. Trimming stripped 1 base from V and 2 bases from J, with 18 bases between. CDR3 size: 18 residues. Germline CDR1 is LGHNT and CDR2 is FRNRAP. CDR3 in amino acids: CASGLATPPGITYNEQFF. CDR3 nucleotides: TGTGCTAGTGGTTTGGCAACTCCCCCGGGGATAACCTACAATGAGCAGTTCTTC.